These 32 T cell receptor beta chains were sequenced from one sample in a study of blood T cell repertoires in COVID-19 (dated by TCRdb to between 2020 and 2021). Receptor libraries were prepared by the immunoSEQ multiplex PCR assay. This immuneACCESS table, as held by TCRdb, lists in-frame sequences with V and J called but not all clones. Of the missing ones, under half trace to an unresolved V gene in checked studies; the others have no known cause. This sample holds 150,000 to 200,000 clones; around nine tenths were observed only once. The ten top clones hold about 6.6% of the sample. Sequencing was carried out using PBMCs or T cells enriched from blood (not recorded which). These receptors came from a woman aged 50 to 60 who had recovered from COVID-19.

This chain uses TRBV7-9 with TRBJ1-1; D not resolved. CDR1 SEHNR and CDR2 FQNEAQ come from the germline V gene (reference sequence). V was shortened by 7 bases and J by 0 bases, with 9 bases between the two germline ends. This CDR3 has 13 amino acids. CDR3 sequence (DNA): TGTGCCAGCACCCGCGAGGTGAACACTGAAGCTTTCTTT. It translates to CASTREVNTEAFF.

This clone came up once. The CDR3 bases are TGTGCCAGCAGCTTGGCCATCTCCTACGAGCAGTACTTC. Protein: CASSLAISYEQYF. J is TRBJ2-7 and V is TRBV5-4; D is uncertain. The CDR3 covers 13 residues. Germline-derived CDR1 and CDR2 are SGHNT and YYREEE (reference sequence). V was cut by 0 bases and J by 0 bases, with 4 bases left in between.

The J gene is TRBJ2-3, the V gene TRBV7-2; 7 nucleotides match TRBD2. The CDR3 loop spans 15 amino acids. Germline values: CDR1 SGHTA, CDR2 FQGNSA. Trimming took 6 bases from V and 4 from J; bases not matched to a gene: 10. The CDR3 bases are TGTGCCAGCAGGGACCAAGCGGGGTTCGCAGATACGCAGTATTTT. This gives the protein CASRDQAGFADTQYF.

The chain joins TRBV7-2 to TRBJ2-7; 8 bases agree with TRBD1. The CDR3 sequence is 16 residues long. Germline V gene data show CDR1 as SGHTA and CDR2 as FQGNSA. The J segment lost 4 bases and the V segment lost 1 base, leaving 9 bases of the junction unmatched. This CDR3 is CASSLDPGQGKYEQYF. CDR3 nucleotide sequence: TGTGCCAGCAGCTTAGACCCTGGACAGGGTAAATACGAGCAGTACTTC.

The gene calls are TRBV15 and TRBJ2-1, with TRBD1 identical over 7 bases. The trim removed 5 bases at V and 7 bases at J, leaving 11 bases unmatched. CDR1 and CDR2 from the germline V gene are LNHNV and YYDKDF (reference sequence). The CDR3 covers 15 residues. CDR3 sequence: CATSRGGQQSNEQFF. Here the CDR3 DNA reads TGTGCCACCAGCCGAGGGGGACAGCAGTCTAATGAGCAGTTCTTC.

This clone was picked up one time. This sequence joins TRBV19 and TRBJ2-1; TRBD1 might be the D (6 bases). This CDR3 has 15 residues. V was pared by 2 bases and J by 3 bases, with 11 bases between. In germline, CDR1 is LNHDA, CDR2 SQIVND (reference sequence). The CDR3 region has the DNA TGTGCCAGTAGTATACCGTGGACAGACTACAATGAGCAGTTCTTC. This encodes CASSIPWTDYNEQFF.

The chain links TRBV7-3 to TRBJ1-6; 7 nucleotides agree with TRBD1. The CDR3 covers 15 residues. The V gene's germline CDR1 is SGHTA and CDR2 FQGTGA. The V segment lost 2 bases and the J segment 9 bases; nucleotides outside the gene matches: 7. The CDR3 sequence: CASSLGDRARSPLHF. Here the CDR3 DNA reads TGTGCCAGCAGCTTAGGTGACAGGGCCCGTTCACCCCTCCACTTT.

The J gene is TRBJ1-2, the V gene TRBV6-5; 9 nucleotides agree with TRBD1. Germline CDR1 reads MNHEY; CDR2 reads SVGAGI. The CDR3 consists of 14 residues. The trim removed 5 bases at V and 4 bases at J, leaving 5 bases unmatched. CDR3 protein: CASSTTGGSYGYTF. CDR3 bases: TGTGCCAGCAGTACGACAGGGGGAAGCTATGGCTACACCTTC.

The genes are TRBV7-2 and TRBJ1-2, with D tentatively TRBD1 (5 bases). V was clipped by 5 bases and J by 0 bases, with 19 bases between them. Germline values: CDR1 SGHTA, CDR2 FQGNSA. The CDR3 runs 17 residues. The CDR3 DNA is TGTGCCAGCAGCGAAGACTCATTTGGAGGGGCTAACTATGGCTACACCTTC. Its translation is CASSEDSFGGANYGYTF.

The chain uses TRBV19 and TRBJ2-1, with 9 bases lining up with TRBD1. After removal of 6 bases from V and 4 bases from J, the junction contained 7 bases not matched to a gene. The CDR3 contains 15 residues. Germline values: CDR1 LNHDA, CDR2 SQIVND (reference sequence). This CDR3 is CASRRGQGSYNEQFF. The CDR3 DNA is TGTGCCAGTAGGAGGGGACAGGGTTCTTACAATGAGCAGTTCTTC.

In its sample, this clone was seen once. For the CDR3, the DNA is TGTGCCAGCAGTGCGTATGTGGGGCTCGCGACCGGGTATGGCTACACCTTC. It is translated as CASSAYVGLATGYGYTF. The chain uses TRBV27 and TRBJ1-2; D might be TRBD1 (5 bases). The CDR3 runs to 17 residues. V dropped 5 bases and J dropped 5 bases, with 24 bases sitting between them. Germline lookup yields CDR1 MNHEY and CDR2 SMNVEV (reference sequence).

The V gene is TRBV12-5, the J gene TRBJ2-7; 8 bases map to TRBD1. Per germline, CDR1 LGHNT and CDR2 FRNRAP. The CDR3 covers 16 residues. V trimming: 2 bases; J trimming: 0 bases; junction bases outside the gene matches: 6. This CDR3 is CASGLSRQGPSYEQYF. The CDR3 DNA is TGTGCTAGTGGTTTGTCGCGACAGGGGCCCTCCTACGAGCAGTACTTC.

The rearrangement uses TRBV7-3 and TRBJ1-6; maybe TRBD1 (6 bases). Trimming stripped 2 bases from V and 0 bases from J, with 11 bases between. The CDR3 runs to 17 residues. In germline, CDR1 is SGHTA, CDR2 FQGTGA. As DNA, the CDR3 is TGTGCCAGCAGCTTAGGTGGGACACACTCCTATAATTCACCCCTCCACTTT. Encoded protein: CASSLGGTHSYNSPLHF.

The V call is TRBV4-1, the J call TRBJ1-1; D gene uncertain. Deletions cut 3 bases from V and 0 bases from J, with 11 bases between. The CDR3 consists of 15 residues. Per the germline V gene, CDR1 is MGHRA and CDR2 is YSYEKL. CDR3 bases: TGCGCCAGCAGCCACATTCGGGGAGTGAACACTGAAGCTTTCTTT. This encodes CASSHIRGVNTEAFF.

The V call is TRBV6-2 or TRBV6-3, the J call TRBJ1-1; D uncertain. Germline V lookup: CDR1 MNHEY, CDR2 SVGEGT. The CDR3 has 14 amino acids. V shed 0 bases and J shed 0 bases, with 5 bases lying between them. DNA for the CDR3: TGTGCCAGCAGTTACTCCGGAGTGAACACTGAAGCTTTCTTT. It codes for CASSYSGVNTEAFF.

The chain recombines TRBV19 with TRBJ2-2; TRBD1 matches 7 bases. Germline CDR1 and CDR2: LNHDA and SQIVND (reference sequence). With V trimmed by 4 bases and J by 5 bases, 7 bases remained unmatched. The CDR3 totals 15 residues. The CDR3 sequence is CASSTRIQGTGELFF. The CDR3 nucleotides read TGTGCCAGTAGTACACGGATACAGGGGACCGGGGAGCTGTTTTTT.

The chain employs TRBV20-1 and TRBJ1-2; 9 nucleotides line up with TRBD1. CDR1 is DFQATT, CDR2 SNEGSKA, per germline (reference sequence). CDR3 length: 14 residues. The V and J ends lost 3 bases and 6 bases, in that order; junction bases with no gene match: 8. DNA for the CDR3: TGCAGTGCTAGTTCAACAGGGGGCGGTAATGGCTACACCTTC. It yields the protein CSASSTGGGNGYTF.

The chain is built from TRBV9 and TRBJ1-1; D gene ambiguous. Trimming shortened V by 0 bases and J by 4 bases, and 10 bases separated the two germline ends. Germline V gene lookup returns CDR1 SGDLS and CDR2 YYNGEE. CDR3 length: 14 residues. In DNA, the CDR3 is TGTGCCAGCAGCGTAGCTGAGTTTGGCACTGAAGCTTTCTTT. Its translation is CASSVAEFGTEAFF.

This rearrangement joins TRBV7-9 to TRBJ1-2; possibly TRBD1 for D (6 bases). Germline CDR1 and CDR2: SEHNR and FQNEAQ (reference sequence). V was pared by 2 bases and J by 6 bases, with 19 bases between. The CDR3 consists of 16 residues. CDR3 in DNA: TGTGCCAGCAGCTTATTTAGGAACGGGGGGCAAGATGGCTACACCTTC. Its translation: CASSLFRNGGQDGYTF. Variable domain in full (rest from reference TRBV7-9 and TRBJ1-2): DTGVSQNPRHKITKRGQNVTFRCDPISEHNRLYWYRQTLGQGPEFLTYFQNEAQLEKSRLLSDRFSAERPKGSFSTLEIQRTEQGDSAMYLCASSLFRNGGQDGYTFGSGTRLTVV.

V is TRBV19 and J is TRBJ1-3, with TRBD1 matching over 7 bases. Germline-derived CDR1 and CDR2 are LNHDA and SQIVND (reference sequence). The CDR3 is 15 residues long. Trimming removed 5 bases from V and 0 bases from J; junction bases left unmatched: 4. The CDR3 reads CASSDRAFSGNTIYF. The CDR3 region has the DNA TGTGCCAGTAGTGACAGGGCCTTCTCTGGAAACACCATATATTTT.

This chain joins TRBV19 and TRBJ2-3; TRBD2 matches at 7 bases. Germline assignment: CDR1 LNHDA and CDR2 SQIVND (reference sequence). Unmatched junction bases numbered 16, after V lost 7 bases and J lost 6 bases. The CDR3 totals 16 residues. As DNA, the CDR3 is TGTGCCAGTACGCCCCAGCCCGGGAACGGGGGGGATACGCAGTATTTT. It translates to CASTPQPGNGGDTQYF. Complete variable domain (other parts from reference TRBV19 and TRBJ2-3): DGGITQSPKYLFRKEGQNVTLSCEQNLNHDAMYWYRQDPGQGLRLIYYSQIVNDFQKGDIAEGYSVSREKKESFPLTVTSAQKNPTAFYLCASTPQPGNGGDTQYFGPGTRLTVL.

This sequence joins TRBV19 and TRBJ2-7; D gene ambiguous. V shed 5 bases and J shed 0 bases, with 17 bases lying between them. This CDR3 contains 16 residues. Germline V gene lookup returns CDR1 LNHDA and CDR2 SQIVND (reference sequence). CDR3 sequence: CASSAPVGKSSYEQYF. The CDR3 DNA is TGTGCCAGTAGTGCCCCAGTGGGCAAAAGCTCCTACGAGCAGTACTTC.

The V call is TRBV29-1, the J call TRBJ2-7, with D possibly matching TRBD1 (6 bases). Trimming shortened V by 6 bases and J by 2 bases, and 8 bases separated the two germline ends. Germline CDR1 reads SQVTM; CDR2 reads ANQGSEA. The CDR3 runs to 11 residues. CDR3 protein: CSVQGTYEQYF. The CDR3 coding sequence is TGCAGCGTCCAGGGGACCTACGAGCAGTACTTC.

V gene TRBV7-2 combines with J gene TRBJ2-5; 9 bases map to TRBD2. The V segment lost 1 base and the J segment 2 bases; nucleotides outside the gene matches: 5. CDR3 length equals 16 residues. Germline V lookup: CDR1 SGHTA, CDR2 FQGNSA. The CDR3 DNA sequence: TGTGCCAGCAGCTTAGGGGTGAGCGGGGGGCAAGAGACCCAGTACTTC. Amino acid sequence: CASSLGVSGGQETQYF.

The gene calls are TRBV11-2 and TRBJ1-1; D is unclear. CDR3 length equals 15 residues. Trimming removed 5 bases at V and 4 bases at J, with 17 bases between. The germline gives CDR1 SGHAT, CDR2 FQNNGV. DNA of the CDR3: TGTGCCAGCAGCGACCTTACCGGGCGGGGCACTGAAGCTTTCTTT. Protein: CASSDLTGRGTEAFF.

In nucleotides, the CDR3 is TGTGCCAGCAGCATAGAATATAACACTGAAGCTTTCTTT. This encodes CASSIEYNTEAFF. The chain uses TRBV7-3 and TRBJ1-1, with D uncertain. The V gene's germline CDR1 is SGHTA and CDR2 FQGTGA. This CDR3 contains 13 residues. With 5 bases removed from V and 2 bases from J, the gap between germline ends came to 9 bases. Together with reference TRBV7-3 and TRBJ1-1, the CDR3 gives the full variable domain: GAGVSQTPSNKVTEKGKYVELRCDPISGHTALYWYRQSLGQGPEFLIYFQGTGAADDSGLPNDRFFAVRPEGSVSTLKIQRTERGDSAVYLCASSIEYNTEAFFGQGTRLTVV.

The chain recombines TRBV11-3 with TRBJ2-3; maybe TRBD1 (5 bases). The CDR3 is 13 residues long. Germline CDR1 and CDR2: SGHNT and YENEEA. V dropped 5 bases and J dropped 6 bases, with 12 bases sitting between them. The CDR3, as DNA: TGTGCCAGCAGCAAGGGGCCAGTGGATACGCAGTATTTT. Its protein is CASSKGPVDTQYF.

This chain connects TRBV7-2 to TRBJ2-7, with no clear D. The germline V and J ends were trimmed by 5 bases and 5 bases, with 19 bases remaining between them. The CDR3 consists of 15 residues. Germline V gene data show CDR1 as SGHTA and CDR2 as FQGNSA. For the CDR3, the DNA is TGTGCCAGCAGCCCTGTCGTATCTATCGAGAACGAGCAGTACTTC. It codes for CASSPVVSIENEQYF. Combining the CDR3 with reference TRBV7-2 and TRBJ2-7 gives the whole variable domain GAGVSQSPSNKVTEKGKDVELRCDPISGHTALYWYRQSLGQGLEFLIYFQGNSAPDKSGLPSDRFSAERTGGSVSTLTIQRTQQEDSAVYLCASSPVVSIENEQYFGPGTRLTVT.

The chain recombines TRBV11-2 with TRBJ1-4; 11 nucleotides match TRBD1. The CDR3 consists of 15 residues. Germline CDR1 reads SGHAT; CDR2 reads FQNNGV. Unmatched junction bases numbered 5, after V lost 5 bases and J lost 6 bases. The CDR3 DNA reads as TGTGCCAGCAGCCCCACGGACAGGGGGCATGAAAAACTGTTTTTT. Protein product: CASSPTDRGHEKLFF.

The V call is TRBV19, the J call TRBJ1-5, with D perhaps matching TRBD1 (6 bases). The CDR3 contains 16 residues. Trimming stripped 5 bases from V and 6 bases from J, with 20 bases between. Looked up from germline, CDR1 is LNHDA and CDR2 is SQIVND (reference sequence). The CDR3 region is CASSFSRGLLLQPQHF. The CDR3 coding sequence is TGTGCCAGTAGTTTCTCGAGGGGGTTGCTCCTTCAGCCCCAGCATTTT.

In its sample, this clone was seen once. The CDR3 loop reads CASSSGQGTGELFF. Written as DNA, the CDR3 is TGCGCCAGCAGCTCGGGACAGGGTACCGGGGAGCTGTTTTTT. V gene TRBV5-1 combines with J gene TRBJ2-2; 9 bases map to TRBD1. The V and J ends lost 3 bases and 5 bases, in that order; junction bases with no gene match: 2. CDR1 is SGHRS, CDR2 YFSETQ, per germline. The CDR3 is 14 residues long.

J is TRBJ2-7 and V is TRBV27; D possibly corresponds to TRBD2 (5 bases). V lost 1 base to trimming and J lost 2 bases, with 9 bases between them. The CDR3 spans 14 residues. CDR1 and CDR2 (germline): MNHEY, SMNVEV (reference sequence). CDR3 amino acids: CASSLLAGAYEQYF. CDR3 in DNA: TGTGCCAGCAGTTTATTGGCCGGGGCCTACGAGCAGTACTTC.